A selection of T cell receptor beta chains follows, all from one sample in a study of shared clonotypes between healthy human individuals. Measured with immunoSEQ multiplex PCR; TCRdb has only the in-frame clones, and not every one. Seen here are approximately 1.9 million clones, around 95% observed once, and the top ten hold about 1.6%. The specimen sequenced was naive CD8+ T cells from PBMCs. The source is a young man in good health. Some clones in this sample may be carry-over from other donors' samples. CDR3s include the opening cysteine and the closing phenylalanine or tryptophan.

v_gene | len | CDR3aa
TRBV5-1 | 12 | CASSLAGWEQFF
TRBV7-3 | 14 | CASSSPGDSTEAFF
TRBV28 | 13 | CASSFAGSYEQYF
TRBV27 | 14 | CASSHYGGEYGYTF
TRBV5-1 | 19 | CASSLADGLAGRQRNEQFF
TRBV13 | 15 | CASSLGRGRGYEQYF
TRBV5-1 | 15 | CASSINQGVYNEQFF
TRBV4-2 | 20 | CASSQIQAYTDRGRGTEAFF
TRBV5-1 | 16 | CASSLTGTASSYEQYF
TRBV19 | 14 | CASSIDQENTEAFF
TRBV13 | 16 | CASSPSSGVPRDGYTF
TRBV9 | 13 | CASSVAGSYEQYF
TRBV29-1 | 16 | CSVDGTSGTAPYEQYF
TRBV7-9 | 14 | CASSLRGNTGELFF
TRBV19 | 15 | CASSVIRDRYQPQHF